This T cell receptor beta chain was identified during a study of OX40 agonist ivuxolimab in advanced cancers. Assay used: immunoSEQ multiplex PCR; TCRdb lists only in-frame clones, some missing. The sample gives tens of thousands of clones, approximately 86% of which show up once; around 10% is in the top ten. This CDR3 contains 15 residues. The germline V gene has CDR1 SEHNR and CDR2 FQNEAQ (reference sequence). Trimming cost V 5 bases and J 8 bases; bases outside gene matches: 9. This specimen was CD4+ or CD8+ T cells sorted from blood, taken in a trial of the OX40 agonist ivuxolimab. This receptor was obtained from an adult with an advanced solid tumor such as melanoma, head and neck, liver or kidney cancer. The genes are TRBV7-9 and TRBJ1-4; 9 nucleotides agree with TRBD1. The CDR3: CASSASTGGWEKLFF. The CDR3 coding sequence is TGTGCCAGCAGCGCCTCGACAGGGGGTTGGGAAAAACTGTTTTTT.